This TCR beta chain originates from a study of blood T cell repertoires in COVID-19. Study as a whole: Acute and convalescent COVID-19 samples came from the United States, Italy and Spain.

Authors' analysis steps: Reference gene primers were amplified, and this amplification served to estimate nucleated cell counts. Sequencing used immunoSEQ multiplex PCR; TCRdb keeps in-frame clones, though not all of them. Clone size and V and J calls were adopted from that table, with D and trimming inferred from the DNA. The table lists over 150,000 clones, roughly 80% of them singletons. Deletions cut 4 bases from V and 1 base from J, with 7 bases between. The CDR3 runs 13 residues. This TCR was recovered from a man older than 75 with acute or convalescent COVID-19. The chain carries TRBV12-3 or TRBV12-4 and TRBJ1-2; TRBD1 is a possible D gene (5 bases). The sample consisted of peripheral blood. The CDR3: CASSSDNNYGYTF. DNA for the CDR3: TGTGCCAGCAGTTCGGACAATAACTATGGCTACACCTTC.